One and the same sample provided the 4 T cell receptor beta chains below, sequenced in a study of vaccination effects on CD4 cells after COVID-19. ViraFEST expansion of antigen-specific CD4+ T cells with viral peptide pools preceded sequencing. Isolation of CD4+ T cells took place after approximately 10 days of culture. BNT162b2 vaccine or mRNA-1273 vaccine was given to participants in two doses. Their antigen targets remain unknown. This table comes from immunoSEQ multiplex PCR, and its TCRdb copy is limited to in-frame clones, with some not included. The profile shows approximately 70,000 clones, 80% to 85% of them singletons. The sequencing used CD4+ T cells from PBMCs cultured with HCoV-229E spike peptides, collected after COVID-19 vaccination. Every receptor here comes from a human donor who received a COVID-19 vaccine.

This clone was detected only a few times. The rearrangement links TRBV5-8 to TRBJ1-5; D might be TRBD1 (5 bases). The CDR3 covers 15 residues. Germline CDR1 is SGHTS and CDR2 is YDEGEE. Trimming shortened V by 1 base and J by 4 bases, and 12 bases separated the two germline ends. The CDR3 nucleotides are TGTGCCAGCAGCTTGAGATATCAGGGTAATCAGCCCCAGCATTTT. Its protein product is CASSLRYQGNQPQHF.

J is TRBJ1-1 and V is TRBV7-3; D is possibly TRBD1 (6 bases). Germline loops: CDR1 SGHTA, CDR2 FQGTGA. V lost 2 bases to trimming and J lost 5 bases, with 9 bases between them. The CDR3 is 13 amino acids. Here the CDR3 reads CASSLRQGTEAFF. The CDR3 DNA sequence: TGTGCCAGCAGCTTACGGCAGGGGACTGAAGCTTTCTTT. The full variable domain, completed using reference TRBV7-3 and TRBJ1-1, is GAGVSQTPSNKVTEKGKYVELRCDPISGHTALYWYRQSLGQGPEFLIYFQGTGAADDSGLPNDRFFAVRPEGSVSTLKIQRTERGDSAVYLCASSLRQGTEAFFGQGTRLTVV.

This clone was detected only a few times. The chain couples TRBV7-8 to TRBJ1-2; TRBD1 aligns across 8 bases. V was clipped by 1 base and J by 8 bases; unmatched bases: 6. Germline-derived CDR1 and CDR2 are SGHVS and FQNEAQ. This CDR3 is built from 14 residues. The CDR3 here is CASSLVTGVVGYTF. CDR3 DNA sequence: TGTGCCAGCAGCTTAGTGACAGGGGTGGTCGGCTACACCTTC.

The chain employs TRBV23-1 and TRBJ2-5; a weak D match, TRBD2 (7 bases). TRBV23-1 belongs to the ORF category, with a function that is uncertain. Trimming pared 4 bases from V and 4 bases from J, leaving 10 bases between. The CDR3 runs to 13 residues. The CDR3 DNA sequence: TGCGCCAGCAGTCCCGGGGGGCGAGAGACCCAGTACTTC. Its translation is CASSPGGRETQYF.